This TCR beta chain was captured in a study of T cells in localized non-small cell lung cancer. The assay was immunoSEQ multiplex PCR, and TCRdb's table has in-frame clones only and misses some. The table includes 35,000 to 40,000 clones, over 75% detected once. Overall study results and limits: Measurement of T cell clonality placed uninvolved adjacent lung highest, above the level in tumor. Blood T cell density predicted longer survival; adjacent-lung clonality, shorter. Adjacent lung exhibited a median of 57 among the 100 most abundant tumor clones.

To note about this clone: Its antigen is unidentified.

Sequenced material: peripheral blood, taken before any cancer treatment. The clonotype originates from a male donor aged 60 or over with stage III squamous cell lung carcinoma.

The CDR3 spells CASGPIVGEREGIPSSYNEQFF. CDR3 sequence (DNA): TGCGCCAGCGGCCCAATAGTAGGGGAGCGGGAGGGTATTCCGAGCTCCTACAATGAGCAGTTCTTC. The rearrangement links TRBV23-1 to TRBJ2-1; 10 bases fit TRBD2. TRBV23-1 is an ORF, with its function uncertain. V shed 8 bases, J shed 0 bases, and the junction held 25 bases outside the gene matches. The CDR3 runs 22 residues.